Presented here are 9 T cell receptor beta chains from one specimen sequenced in a study of neoadjuvant anti-PD-1 for oral cavity cancer. Time point defined: after neoadjuvant nivolumab, at surgical resection. Sequencing used immunoSEQ multiplex PCR; TCRdb keeps in-frame clones, though not all of them. The sample consists of more than 13,000 clones, about 75% of them appearing once. This sample comprised PBMCs, obtained after nivolumab (anti-PD-1) treatment. These receptors were obtained from a person aged 35-79 years with oral cavity squamous cell carcinoma.

This chain uses TRBV4-1 with TRBJ2-1; 12 nucleotides align to TRBD2. This CDR3 has 16 residues. Germline CDR1 MGHRA, CDR2 YSYEKL. V gave up 1 base and J gave up 7 bases; unmatched junction bases: 5. The CDR3 region has the DNA TGCGCCAGCAGCCAAGCTAGCGGGGGGGGCCAGAATGAGCAGTTCTTC. As protein: CASSQASGGGQNEQFF.

The V call is TRBV19, the J call TRBJ2-1; 10 bases agree with TRBD1. V was pared by 4 bases and J by 12 bases, with 12 bases of the junction left unmatched. The V gene's germline CDR1 is LNHDA and CDR2 SQIVND (reference sequence). This CDR3 comprises 15 residues. CDR3 region: CASSTGQGHSRRQFF. DNA for the CDR3: TGTGCCAGTAGTACGGGACAGGGGCACTCCCGGAGGCAGTTCTTC.

The J gene is TRBJ2-1, the V gene TRBV5-1; perhaps D is TRBD1 or TRBD2 (5 bases each). The CDR3 is made up of 14 amino acids. V lost 5 bases to trimming and J lost 1 base, with 10 bases between them. Germline V gene lookup returns CDR1 SGHRS and CDR2 YFSETQ. CDR3 nucleotide sequence: TGCGCCAGCAGGGGGGTCGGGTCCTACAATGAGCAGTTCTTC. Translated, it gives CASRGVGSYNEQFF.

The chain has TRBV5-1 and TRBJ1-4, with D tentatively TRBD1 (5 bases). The CDR3 runs to 14 residues. Looked up from germline, CDR1 is SGHRS and CDR2 is YFSETQ. The V end lost 1 base, the J end lost 8 bases, and 12 bases lay between the germline ends. The CDR3 spells CASSLQEGKEKLFF. CDR3 in DNA: TGCGCCAGCAGCTTGCAGGAGGGGAAGGAAAAACTGTTTTTT.

The chain combines TRBV18 with TRBJ2-7, with D perhaps given as TRBD1 or TRBD2 (5 bases each). Germline V gives CDR1 KGHSH, CDR2 LQKENI. Trimming left V 2 bases short and J 6 bases short, with 8 bases between. CDR3 size: 12 residues. CDR3: CASSPSGREQYF. CDR3 coding DNA: TGTGCCAGCTCACCATCGGGGCGCGAGCAGTACTTC. Based on the CDR3 plus reference TRBV18 and TRBJ2-7, the full variable domain is NAGVMQNPRHLVRRRGQEARLRCSPMKGHSHVYWYRQLPEEGLKFMVYLQKENIIDESGMPKERFSAEFPKEGPSILRIQQVVRGDSAAYFCASSPSGREQYFGPGTRLTVT.

This clone showed up just once. The chain links TRBV28 to TRBJ2-7; D gene ambiguous. V shed 5 bases and J shed 0 bases, with 11 bases lying between them. Germline V gives CDR1 MDHEN, CDR2 SYDVKM. There are 14 residues in the CDR3. As DNA, the CDR3 is TGTGCCAGCAGTCCCCGGACCGGCTCCTACGAGCAGTACTTC. Protein sequence: CASSPRTGSYEQYF.

The rearrangement uses TRBV6-5 and TRBJ1-5; D is uncertain. The CDR3 is 13 amino acids. Trimming removed 4 bases at V and 4 bases at J, with 8 bases between. CDR1 is MNHEY and CDR2 is SVGAGI in the germline V gene. CDR3 in DNA: TGTGCCAGCAGTTGGGCCAGTAATCAGCCCCAGCATTTT. This translates into CASSWASNQPQHF.

The chain combines TRBV2 with TRBJ1-1; D is undetermined. This CDR3 contains 10 residues. The germline gives CDR1 SNHLY, CDR2 FYNNEI. V was trimmed by 6 bases and J by 6 bases, leaving 5 bases between them. CDR3 nucleotides: TGTGCCAGCAGGATCCCTGAAGCTTTCTTT. Translation gives CASRIPEAFF.

This clone has more than one count but fewer than ten. This chain links TRBV6-1 with TRBJ1-3, with D maybe TRBD1 (6 bases). The CDR3 loop spans 15 amino acids. Germline values: CDR1 MNHNS, CDR2 SASEGT. Trimming shortened V by 5 bases and J by 1 base, and 12 bases separated the two germline ends. The CDR3 DNA sequence: TGTGCCAGCAGTCCACGACAGGCGTCTGGAAACACCATATATTTT. Its protein is CASSPRQASGNTIYF.